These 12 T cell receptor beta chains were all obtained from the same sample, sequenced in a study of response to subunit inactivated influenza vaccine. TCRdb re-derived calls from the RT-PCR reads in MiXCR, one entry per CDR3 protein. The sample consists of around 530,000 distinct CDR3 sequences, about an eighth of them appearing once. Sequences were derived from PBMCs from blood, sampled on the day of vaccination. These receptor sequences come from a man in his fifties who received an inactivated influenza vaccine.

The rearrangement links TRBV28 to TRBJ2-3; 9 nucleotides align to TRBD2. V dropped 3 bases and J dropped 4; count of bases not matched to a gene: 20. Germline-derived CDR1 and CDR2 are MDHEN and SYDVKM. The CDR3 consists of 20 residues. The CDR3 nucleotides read TGTGCCAGCAGTTTGTGGTTGTCTAGCGGGAAGTGGGCCTCGGCAGATACGCAGTATTTT. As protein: CASSLWLSSGKWASADTQYF.

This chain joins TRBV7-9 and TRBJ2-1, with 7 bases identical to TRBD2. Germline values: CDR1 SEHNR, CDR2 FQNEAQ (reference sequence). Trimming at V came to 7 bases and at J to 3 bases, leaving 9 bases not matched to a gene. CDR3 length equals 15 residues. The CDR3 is CASTPSLAVYNEQFF. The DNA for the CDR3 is TGTGCCAGCACCCCTAGTCTAGCGGTCTACAATGAGCAGTTCTTC.

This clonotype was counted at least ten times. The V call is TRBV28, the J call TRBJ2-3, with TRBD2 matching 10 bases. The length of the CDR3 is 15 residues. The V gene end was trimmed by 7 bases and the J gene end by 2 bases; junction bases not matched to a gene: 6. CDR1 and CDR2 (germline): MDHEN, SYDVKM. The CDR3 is CASNRLAGVTDTQYF. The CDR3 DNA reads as TGTGCCAGCAACAGACTAGCGGGCGTCACAGATACGCAGTATTTT.

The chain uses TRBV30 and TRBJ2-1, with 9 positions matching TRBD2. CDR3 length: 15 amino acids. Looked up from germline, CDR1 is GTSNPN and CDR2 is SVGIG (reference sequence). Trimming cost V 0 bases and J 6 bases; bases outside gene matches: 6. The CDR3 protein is CAWSVLAGRSNEQFF. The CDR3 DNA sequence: TGTGCCTGGAGTGTGCTAGCGGGGAGATCCAATGAGCAGTTCTTC.

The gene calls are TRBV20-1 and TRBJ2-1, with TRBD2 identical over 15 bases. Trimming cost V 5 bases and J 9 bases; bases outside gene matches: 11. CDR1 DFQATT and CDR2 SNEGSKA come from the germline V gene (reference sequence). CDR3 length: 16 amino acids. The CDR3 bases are TGCAGTGCTCCCTTTAGGGGACTAGCGGGAGGCACTGAGCAGTTCTTC. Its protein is CSAPFRGLAGGTEQFF.

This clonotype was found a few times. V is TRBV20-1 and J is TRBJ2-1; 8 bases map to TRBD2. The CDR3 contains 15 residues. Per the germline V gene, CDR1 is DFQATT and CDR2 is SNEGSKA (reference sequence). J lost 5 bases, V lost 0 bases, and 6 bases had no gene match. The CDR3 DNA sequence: TGCAGTGCTAGAGATGGGACTAGAGGAAACAATGAGCAGTTCTTC. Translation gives CSARDGTRGNNEQFF.

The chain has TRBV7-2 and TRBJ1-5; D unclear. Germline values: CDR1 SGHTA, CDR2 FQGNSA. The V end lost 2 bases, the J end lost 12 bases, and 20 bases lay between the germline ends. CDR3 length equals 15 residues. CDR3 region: CASSLIVSSHRLQHF. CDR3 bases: TGTGCCAGCAGCTTAATAGTCTCTTCCCATCGGCTCCAGCATTTT.

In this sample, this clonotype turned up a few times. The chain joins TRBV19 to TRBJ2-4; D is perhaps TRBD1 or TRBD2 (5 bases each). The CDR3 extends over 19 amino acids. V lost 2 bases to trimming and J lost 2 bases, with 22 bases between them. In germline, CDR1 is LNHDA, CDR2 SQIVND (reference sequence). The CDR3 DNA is TGTGCCAGTAGTATATTTCTTTTAATGGGGGTTGGATCCAAAAACATTCAGTACTTC. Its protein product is CASSIFLLMGVGSKNIQYF.

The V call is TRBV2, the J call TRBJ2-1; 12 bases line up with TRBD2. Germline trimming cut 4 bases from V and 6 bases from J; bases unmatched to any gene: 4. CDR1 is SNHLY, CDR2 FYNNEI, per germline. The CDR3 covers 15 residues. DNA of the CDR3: TGTGCCAGCAGTGGACTAGCGGGAGCGGCCAATGAGCAGTTCTTC. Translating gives CASSGLAGAANEQFF.

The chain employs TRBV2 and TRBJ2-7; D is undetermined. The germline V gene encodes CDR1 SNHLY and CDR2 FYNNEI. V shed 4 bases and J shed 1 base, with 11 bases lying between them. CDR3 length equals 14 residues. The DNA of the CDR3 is TGTGCCAGCAGTGCGTCACAGAAGTCCTACGAGCAGTACTTC. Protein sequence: CASSASQKSYEQYF.

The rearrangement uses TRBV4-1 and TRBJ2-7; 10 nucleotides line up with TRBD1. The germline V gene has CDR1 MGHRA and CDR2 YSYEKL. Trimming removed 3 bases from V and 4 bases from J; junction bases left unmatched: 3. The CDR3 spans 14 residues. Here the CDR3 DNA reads TGCGCCAGCAGCCACCGGACAGGGGGTTACGAGCAGTACTTC. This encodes CASSHRTGGYEQYF.

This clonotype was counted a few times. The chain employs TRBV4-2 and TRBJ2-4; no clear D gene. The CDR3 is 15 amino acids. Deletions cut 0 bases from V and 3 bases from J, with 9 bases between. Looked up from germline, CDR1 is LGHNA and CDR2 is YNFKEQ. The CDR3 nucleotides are TGTGCCAGCAGCCAAGAGCCGGGTTTCAAAAACATTCAGTACTTC. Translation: CASSQEPGFKNIQYF.